These 6 T cell receptor beta chains share one sample of origin, sequenced in a study of blood T cell repertoires in COVID-19. TCRdb keeps only in-frame clones here, not all; method: immunoSEQ multiplex PCR. Of 320,000 or so clones listed, approximately 81% are singletons. Sequencing used PBMCs or T cells enriched from blood (not recorded which). The receptors were gathered from a woman aged 30 to 39 who had been exposed to COVID-19.

The chain uses TRBV9 and TRBJ2-1, with D possibly being TRBD2 (6 bases). This CDR3 has 13 amino acids. CDR1 is SGDLS, CDR2 YYNGEE, per germline. Trimming pared 3 bases from V and 15 bases from J, leaving 19 bases between. The CDR3 nucleotides are TGTGCCAGCAGCGGACGCCTGGAGGGCCTTAGGTTCTTC. Its translation: CASSGRLEGLRFF. The variable domain in full, with the rest retrieved from reference TRBV9 and TRBJ2-1, is DSGVTQTPKHLITATGQRVTLRCSPRSGDLSVYWYQQSLDQGLQFLIQYYNGEERAKGNILERFSAQQFPDLHSELNLSSLELGDSALYFCASSGRLEGLRFFGPGTRLTVL.

The sample holds many counts of this clone. The J gene is TRBJ2-1, the V gene TRBV7-2, with 9 positions matching TRBD2. Germline CDR1 reads SGHTA; CDR2 reads FQGNSA. J lost 3 bases, V lost 4 bases, and 7 bases had no gene match. This CDR3 is 16 amino acids long. The DNA for the CDR3 is TGTGCCAGCAGCTCTGGCTCACTAGCGGGCTACAATGAGCAGTTCTTC. Its translation is CASSSGSLAGYNEQFF.

CDR3 nucleotide sequence: TGTGCCAGCAGTGATTCCAGGAACACTGAAGCTTTCTTT. Amino acid sequence: CASSDSRNTEAFF. The V gene is TRBV6-1, the J gene TRBJ1-1; D is undetermined. The ends were cut back, 3 bases at V and 1 base at J, with 6 bases in the middle. The CDR3 loop spans 13 amino acids. The germline CDR1 and CDR2 sequences are MNHNS and SASEGT.

Only one count was recorded for this clone. The genes are TRBV5-6 and TRBJ2-1, with D possibly being TRBD2 (6 bases). The CDR3 is made up of 12 amino acids. Trimming shortened V by 4 bases and J by 10 bases, and 12 bases separated the two germline ends. In germline, CDR1 is SGHDT, CDR2 YYEEEE. The CDR3 nucleotides read TGTGCCAGCAGCCGCGGGACTCTCGAGCAGTTCTTC. Its protein is CASSRGTLEQFF.

The V gene is TRBV19, the J gene TRBJ2-2; 12 bases map to TRBD2. CDR3 size: 17 residues. In germline, CDR1 is LNHDA, CDR2 SQIVND (reference sequence). The J segment lost 4 bases and the V segment lost 8 bases, leaving 11 bases of the junction unmatched. DNA for the CDR3: TGTGCCAGTCGTTCTAGCGGGAGGGAGGGTCGCACCGGGGAGCTGTTTTTT. Protein product: CASRSSGREGRTGELFF.

The chain's CDR3 is CASSLASGSNEQFF. CDR3 coding DNA: TGTGCCAGCAGCTTAGCTAGCGGGAGTAATGAGCAGTTCTTC. The chain recombines TRBV13 with TRBJ2-1, with TRBD2 matching 10 bases. The CDR3 has 14 amino acids. Germline V gene lookup returns CDR1 PRHDT and CDR2 FYEKMQ (reference sequence). V lost 1 base and J lost 7; bases outside the gene matches: 1.